This TCR beta chain was recovered during a study of response to subunit inactivated influenza vaccine. Study-wide findings and caveats: It was suggested by the authors that few new T cells are recruited by each seasonal influenza vaccination.

The trim removed 7 bases at V and 5 bases at J, leaving 11 bases unmatched. The V gene's germline CDR1 is SQVTM and CDR2 ANQGSEA. The CDR3 sequence is 16 residues long. This clonotype has more than one count but fewer than ten. As yet, its antigen is unknown. In TCRdb, the RT-PCR reads were re-called with MiXCR into one record per CDR3 protein. In the table there are 800,000 to 1,000,000 distinct CDR3 sequences, 21% of which are singletons. This clonotype originated in a man aged 50 to 59 who received an inactivated influenza vaccine. Sample: PBMCs from blood, taken about 5 days after vaccination. This chain joins TRBV29-1 and TRBJ2-1, with 13 bases aligning to TRBD2. CDR3 residues: CSATILAGGLHNEQFF. In DNA form, the CDR3 reads TGCAGCGCTACAATACTAGCGGGGGGGCTCCACAATGAGCAGTTCTTC.